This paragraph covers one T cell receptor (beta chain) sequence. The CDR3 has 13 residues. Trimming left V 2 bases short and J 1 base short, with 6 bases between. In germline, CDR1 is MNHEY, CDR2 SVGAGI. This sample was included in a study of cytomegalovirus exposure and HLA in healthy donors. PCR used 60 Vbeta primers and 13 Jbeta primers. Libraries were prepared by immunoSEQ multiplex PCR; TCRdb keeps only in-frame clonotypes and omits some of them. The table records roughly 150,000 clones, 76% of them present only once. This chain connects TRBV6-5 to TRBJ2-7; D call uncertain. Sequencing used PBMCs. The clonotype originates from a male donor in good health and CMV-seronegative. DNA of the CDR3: TGTGCCAGCAGTTACGGGCAGTCCTACGAGCAGTACTTC. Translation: CASSYGQSYEQYF.